The TCR beta chain described here comes from a study of shared clonotypes between healthy human individuals. Findings and caveats of the study: Investigators expected sequencing depth to affect clonotype sharing among donors.

V lost 3 bases and J 3 bases, leaving 7 bases between the germline ends. Germline-derived CDR1 and CDR2 are MNHEY and SMNVEV (reference sequence). The CDR3 runs 13 residues. A remark on this clone: What it binds is not known. This CDR3 is also generated by other DNA sequences in the sample.

Data came from immunoSEQ multiplex PCR; TCRdb stores just in-frame clones and leaves some out. This table has more than 600,000 clones, roughly 94% appearing once. CD45RO-negative CD8 cells positively selected for CCR7 made up the naive population, which excluded terminally differentiated effector memory CD45RA+ cells. The chain couples TRBV27 to TRBJ2-3; D is undetermined. The sequenced sample was naive CD8+ T cells sorted from blood. The sequence came from a man aged 30 to 45 in good health. The CDR3 sequence: CASSLLRTDTQYF. The CDR3 coding sequence is TGTGCCAGCAGTTTGCTCAGGACAGATACGCAGTATTTT.